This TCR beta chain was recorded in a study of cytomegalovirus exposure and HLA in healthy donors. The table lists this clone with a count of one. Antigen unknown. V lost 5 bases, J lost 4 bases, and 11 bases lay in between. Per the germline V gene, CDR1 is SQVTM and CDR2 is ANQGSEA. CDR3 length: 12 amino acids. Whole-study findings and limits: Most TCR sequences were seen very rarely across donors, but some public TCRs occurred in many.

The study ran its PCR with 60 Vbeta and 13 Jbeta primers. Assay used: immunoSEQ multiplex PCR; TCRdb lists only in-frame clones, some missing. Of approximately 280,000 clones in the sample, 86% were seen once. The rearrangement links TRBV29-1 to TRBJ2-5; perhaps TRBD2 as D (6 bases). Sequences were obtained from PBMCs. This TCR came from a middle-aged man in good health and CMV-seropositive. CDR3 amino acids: CSVIAEGETQYF. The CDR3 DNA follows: TGCAGCGTTATAGCGGAGGGAGAGACCCAGTACTTC.